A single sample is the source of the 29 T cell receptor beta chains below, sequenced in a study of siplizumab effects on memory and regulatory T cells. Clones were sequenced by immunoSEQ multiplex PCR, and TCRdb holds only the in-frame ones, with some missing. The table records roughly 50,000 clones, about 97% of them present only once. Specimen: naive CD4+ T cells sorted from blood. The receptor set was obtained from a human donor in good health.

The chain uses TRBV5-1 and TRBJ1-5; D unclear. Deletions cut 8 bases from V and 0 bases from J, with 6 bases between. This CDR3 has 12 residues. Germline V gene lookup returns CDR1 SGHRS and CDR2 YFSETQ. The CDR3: CARGNSNQPQHF. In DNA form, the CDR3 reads TGCGCCAGAGGCAATAGCAATCAGCCCCAGCATTTT.

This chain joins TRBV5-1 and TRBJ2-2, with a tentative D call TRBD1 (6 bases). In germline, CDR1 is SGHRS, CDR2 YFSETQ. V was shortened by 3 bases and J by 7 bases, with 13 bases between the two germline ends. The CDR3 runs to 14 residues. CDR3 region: CASSYLQGNGELFF. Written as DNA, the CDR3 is TGCGCCAGCAGCTACTTACAGGGAAACGGGGAGCTGTTTTTT.

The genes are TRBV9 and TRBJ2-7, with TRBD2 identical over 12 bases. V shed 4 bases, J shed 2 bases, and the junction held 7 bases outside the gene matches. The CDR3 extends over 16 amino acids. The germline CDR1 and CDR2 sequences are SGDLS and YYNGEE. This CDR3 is CASSPLLAGGAYEQYF. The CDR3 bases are TGTGCCAGCAGCCCCCTACTAGCGGGAGGCGCCTACGAGCAGTACTTC.

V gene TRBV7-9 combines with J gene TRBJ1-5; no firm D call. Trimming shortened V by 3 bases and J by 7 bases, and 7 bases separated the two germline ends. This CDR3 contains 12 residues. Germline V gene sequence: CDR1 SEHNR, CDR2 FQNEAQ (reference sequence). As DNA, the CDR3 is TGTGCCAGCAGCTTCCCGGGGCAGCCCCAGCATTTT. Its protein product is CASSFPGQPQHF.

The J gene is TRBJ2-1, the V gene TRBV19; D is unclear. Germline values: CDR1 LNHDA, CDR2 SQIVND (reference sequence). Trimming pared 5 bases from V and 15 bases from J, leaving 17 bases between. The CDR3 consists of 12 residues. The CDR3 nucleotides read TGTGCCAGTAGTCCACAGACGGCCCTGCGGTTCTTC. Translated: CASSPQTALRFF.

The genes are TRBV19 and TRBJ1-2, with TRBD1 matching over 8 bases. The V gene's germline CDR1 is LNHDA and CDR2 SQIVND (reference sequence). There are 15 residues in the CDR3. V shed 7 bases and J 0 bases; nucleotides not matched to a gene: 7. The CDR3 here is CASNPRTGTNYGYTF. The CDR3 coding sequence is TGTGCCAGTAACCCCCGGACAGGGACTAACTATGGCTACACCTTC.

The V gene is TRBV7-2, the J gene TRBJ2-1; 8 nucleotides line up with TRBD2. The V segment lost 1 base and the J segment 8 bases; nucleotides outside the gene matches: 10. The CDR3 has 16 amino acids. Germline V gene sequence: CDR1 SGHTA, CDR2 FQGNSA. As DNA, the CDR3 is TGTGCCAGCAGCTTAGTTGCCGGGACTAGATCCCATGAGCAGTTCTTC. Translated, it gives CASSLVAGTRSHEQFF.

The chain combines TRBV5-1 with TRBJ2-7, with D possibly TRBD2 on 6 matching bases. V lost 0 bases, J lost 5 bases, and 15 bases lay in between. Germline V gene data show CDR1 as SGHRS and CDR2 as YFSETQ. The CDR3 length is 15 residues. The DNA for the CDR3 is TGCGCCAGCAGCTTGGGACTCGGGGACTGGGACGAGCAGTACTTC. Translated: CASSLGLGDWDEQYF.

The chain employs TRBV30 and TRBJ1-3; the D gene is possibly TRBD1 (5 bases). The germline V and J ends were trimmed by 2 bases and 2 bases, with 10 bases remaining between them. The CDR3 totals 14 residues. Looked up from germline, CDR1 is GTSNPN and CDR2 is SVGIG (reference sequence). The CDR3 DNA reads TGTGCCTGGAGTCGGAGACAGACTGGAAACACCATATATTTT. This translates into CAWSRRQTGNTIYF.

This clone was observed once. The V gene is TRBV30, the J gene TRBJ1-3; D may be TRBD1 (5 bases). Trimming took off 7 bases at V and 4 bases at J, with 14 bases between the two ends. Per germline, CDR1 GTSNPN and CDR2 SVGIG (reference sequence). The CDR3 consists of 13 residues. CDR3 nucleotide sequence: TGTGCCTATTCCAGGGCGGGCGGAAACACCATATATTTT. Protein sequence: CAYSRAGGNTIYF.

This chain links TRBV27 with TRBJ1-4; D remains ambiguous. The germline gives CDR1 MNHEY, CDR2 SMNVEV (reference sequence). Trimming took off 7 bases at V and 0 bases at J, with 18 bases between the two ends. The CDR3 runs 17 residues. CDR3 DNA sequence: TGTGCCAGCAACACCCCTGCGTCGGATGCAACTAATGAAAAACTGTTTTTT. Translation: CASNTPASDATNEKLFF.

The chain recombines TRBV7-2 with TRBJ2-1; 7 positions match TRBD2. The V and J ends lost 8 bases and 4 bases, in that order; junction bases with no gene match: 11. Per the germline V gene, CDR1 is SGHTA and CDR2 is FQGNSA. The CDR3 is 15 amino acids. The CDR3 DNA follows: TGTGCCAGCCGCCAGGTGGGCGGGGGTTACAATGAGCAGTTCTTC. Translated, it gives CASRQVGGGYNEQFF.

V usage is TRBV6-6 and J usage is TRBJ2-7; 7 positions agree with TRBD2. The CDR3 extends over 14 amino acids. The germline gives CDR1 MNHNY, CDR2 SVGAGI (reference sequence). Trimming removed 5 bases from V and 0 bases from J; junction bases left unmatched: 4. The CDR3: CASSNRGSSYEQYF. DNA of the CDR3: TGTGCCAGCAGTAACCGCGGGAGCTCCTACGAGCAGTACTTC.

DNA of the CDR3: TGTGCCAGCAGCCTACAGGCTAGCGGGAGTTACGAGCAGTACTTC. Translating it yields CASSLQASGSYEQYF. The genes are TRBV7-2 and TRBJ2-7; 10 bases map to TRBD2. From germline, CDR1 is SGHTA and CDR2 FQGNSA. The CDR3 has 15 amino acids. V dropped 5 bases and J dropped 4; count of bases not matched to a gene: 8.

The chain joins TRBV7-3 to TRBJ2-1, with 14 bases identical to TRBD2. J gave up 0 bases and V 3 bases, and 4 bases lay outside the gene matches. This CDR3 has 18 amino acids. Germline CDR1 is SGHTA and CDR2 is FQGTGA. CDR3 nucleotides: TGTGCCAGCAGCTTGACTAGCGGGAGGGTTAACTCCTACAATGAGCAGTTCTTC. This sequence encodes CASSLTSGRVNSYNEQFF.

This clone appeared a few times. CDR3 loop: CASSPGNSNQPQHF. CDR3 sequence (DNA): TGTGCCAGCTCACCAGGTAATAGCAATCAGCCCCAGCATTTT. The chain has TRBV18 and TRBJ1-5; D is ambiguous. The V end lost 2 bases, the J end lost 0 bases, and 5 bases lay between the germline ends. The CDR3 covers 14 residues. Germline V gives CDR1 KGHSH, CDR2 LQKENI.

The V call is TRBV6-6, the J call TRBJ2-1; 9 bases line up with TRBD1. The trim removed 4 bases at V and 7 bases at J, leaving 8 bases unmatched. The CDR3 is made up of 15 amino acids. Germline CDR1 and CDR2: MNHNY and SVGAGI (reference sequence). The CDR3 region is CASSSPDRGGNEQFF. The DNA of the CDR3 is TGTGCCAGCAGTTCCCCGGACAGGGGAGGGAATGAGCAGTTCTTC.

The CDR3 region is CASSMASYYGYTF. DNA for the CDR3: TGTGCCAGTAGTATGGCCAGTTACTATGGCTACACCTTC. The chain joins TRBV19 to TRBJ1-2; unclear D gene. The CDR3 totals 13 residues. V lost 3 bases and J 3 bases, leaving 8 bases between the germline ends. Looked up from germline, CDR1 is LNHDA and CDR2 is SQIVND (reference sequence).

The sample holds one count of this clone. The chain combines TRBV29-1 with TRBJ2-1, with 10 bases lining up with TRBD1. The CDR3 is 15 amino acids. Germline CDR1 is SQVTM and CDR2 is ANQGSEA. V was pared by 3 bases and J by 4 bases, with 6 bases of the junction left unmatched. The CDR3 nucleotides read TGCAGCGTTGAGGGGCCGGACAGGGGGTACAATGAGCAGTTCTTC. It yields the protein CSVEGPDRGYNEQFF.

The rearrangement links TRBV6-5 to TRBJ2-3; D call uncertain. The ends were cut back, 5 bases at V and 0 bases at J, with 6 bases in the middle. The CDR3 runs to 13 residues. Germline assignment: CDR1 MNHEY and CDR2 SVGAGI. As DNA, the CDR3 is TGTGCCAGCAGTCAATTCAGCACAGATACGCAGTATTTT. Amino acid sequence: CASSQFSTDTQYF.

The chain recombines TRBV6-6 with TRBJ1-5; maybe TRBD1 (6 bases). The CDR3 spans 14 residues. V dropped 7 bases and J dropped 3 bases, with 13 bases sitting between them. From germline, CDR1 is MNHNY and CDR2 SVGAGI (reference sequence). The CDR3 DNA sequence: TGTGCCAGCACCGAAGGACAGCTCAATCAGCCCCAGCATTTT. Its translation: CASTEGQLNQPQHF.

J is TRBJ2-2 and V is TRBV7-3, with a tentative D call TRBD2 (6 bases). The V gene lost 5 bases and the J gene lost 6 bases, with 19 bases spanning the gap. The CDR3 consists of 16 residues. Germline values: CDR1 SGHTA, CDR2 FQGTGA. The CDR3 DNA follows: TGTGCCAGCAGCCAAAACGGGGGAGCGGTCCCCGGGGAGCTGTTTTTT. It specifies CASSQNGGAVPGELFF.

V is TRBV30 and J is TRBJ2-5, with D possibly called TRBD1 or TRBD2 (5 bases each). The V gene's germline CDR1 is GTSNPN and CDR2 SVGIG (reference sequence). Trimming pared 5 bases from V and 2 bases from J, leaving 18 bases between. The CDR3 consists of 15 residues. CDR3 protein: CAWARASGAQETQYF. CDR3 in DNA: TGTGCCTGGGCTAGGGCCTCCGGGGCTCAAGAGACCCAGTACTTC.

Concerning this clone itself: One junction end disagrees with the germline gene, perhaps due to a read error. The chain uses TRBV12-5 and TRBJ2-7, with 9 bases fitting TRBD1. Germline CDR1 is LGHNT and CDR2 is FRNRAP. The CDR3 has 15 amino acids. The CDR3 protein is CASSLSGTGSYEQYF. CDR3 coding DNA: TGTGCTAGTAGTTTGTCCGGGACAGGGTCCTACGAGCAGTACTTC. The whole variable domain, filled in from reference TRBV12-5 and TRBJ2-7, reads DARVTQTPRHKVTEMGQEVTMRCQPILGHNTVFWYRQTMMQGLELLAYFRNRAPLDDSGMPKDRFSAEMPDATLATLKIQPSEPRDSAVYFCASSLSGTGSYEQYFGPGTRLTVT.

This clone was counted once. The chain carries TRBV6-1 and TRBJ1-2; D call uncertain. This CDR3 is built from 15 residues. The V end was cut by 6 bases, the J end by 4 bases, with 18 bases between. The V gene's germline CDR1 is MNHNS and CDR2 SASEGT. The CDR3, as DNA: TGTGCCAGCAGCCCGCAGGAGAAAGACCCCTATGGCTACACCTTC. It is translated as CASSPQEKDPYGYTF.

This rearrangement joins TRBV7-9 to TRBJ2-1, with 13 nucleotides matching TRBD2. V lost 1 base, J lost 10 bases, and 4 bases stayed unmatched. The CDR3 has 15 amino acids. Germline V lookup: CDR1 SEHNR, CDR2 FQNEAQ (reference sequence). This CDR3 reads CASSLGTSGRREQFF. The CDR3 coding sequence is TGTGCCAGCAGCTTAGGGACTAGCGGGAGACGGGAGCAGTTCTTC.

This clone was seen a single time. The CDR3 coding sequence is TGCGCCAGCAGCCCACGGACAGGCCAAGAGACCCAGTACTTC. The encoded protein is CASSPRTGQETQYF. The chain is built from TRBV5-1 and TRBJ2-5; TRBD1 agrees at 7 bases. CDR3 size: 14 residues. Trimming at V came to 4 bases and at J to 1 base, leaving 4 bases not matched to a gene. Per germline, CDR1 SGHRS and CDR2 YFSETQ.

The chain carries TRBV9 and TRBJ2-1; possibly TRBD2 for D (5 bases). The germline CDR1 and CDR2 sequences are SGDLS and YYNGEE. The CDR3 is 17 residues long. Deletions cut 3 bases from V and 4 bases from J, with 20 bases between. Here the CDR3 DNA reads TGTGCCAGCAGCGCACAAACCGGTCTAGCTGGTTACAATGAGCAGTTCTTC. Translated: CASSAQTGLAGYNEQFF. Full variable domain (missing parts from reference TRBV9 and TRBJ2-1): DSGVTQTPKHLITATGQRVTLRCSPRSGDLSVYWYQQSLDQGLQFLIQYYNGEERAKGNILERFSAQQFPDLHSELNLSSLELGDSALYFCASSAQTGLAGYNEQFFGPGTRLTVL.

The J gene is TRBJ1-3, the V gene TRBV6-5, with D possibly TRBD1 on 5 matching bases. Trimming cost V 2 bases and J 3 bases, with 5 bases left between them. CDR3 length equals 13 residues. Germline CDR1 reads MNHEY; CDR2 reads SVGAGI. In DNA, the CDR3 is TGTGCCAGCAGTTACGACAGTGGAAACACCATATATTTT. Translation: CASSYDSGNTIYF.